This T cell receptor (beta chain) was observed in a study of T cell repertoires in cytomegalovirus infection. Across the whole study: Alongside well-studied HLA-B-restricted CMV epitopes, recently identified HLA-C-restricted CMV epitopes were also used. Both a matching HLA type and CMV infection were indicated by public TCR beta signatures.

General study results and limits: There were HLA-C-restricted CMV-specific TCR beta clonotypes dominating the ex vivo response. Carriers of CMV and the relevant HLA type were discriminated by public TCR beta frequency.

A remark on this clonotype: Its antigen is unknown.

One entry per CDR3 protein results from TCRdb running MiXCR on the reads. The sample records under 500,000 distinct CDR3 sequences, more than 40% being singletons. The TCR originated in a human donor in good health (CMV status not recorded). Some clones in this sample may be carry-over from other donors' samples. This specimen consisted of cultured PBMCs, obtained from culture after CMV antigen stimulation.

The CDR3 DNA sequence: TGTGCCAGCAGCCGTACGGGGCGGAACTCCTACGAGCAGTACTTC. Its translation: CASSRTGRNSYEQYF. The chain uses TRBV9 and TRBJ2-7; D could derive from TRBD1 or TRBD2 (5 bases each). Trimming removed 4 bases from V and 0 bases from J, with 14 bases in between. The V gene's germline CDR1 is SGDLS and CDR2 YYNGEE. The CDR3 covers 15 residues.